These 14 T cell receptor delta chains originate from one sample sequenced in a study of gammadelta T cells in human blood (dated by TCRdb to about 2020). The library was generated by RT-PCR. The sequencer listed for this sample is Illumina MiSeq. TCRdb called clones afresh from the public reads with CATT; identical DNA rows were later merged. The sample profile shows about 1,700 delta-chain clones; 6% to 7.5% of them were found once. The ten largest clones take up more than 7% of the sample. Sample: non-Vgamma9Vdelta2 gamma-delta T cells from fetal blood. Receptor source: a human fetus.

A word on this clone: A much more abundant neighbour one base away suggests this may be a read error. The chain has TRAV29/DV5 and TRDJ2; 7 bases map to TRDD3. The germline gives CDR1 NSMFDY, CDR2 ISSIKDK. CDR3 length equals 19 residues. The DNA for the CDR3 is TGTGCAGCAAGCGCGTTACTGGGGCCTTTAAGGAGTTTGACAGCACATCTCTTCTTT. Translation: CAASALLGPLRSLTAHLFF.

Details on this clone: This could be a read error, since a much larger clone is one nucleotide away. The V call is TRDV1, the J call TRDJ2; D uncertain. TCRdb does not report a J gene; here it was assigned by matching the DNA to germline references. The CDR3 extends over 17 amino acids. Germline lookup yields CDR1 TSWWSYY and CDR2 QGS. V lost 0 bases and J 2 bases, leaving 13 bases between the germline ends. CDR3 region: CALGELRRRLLTAQLFF. CDR3 nucleotides: TGTGCTCTTGGGGAACTCAGACGGAGGCTATTGACAGCACAACTCTTCTTT.

This clone is medium-sized within its sample. The rearrangement joins TRDV3 to TRDJ3; 9 bases align to TRDD3. Losses at the gene ends were 3 bases for V and 1 base for J; bases not matched to a gene: 7. Germline-derived CDR1 and CDR2 are TVYSNPD and GDNSRS (reference sequence). The CDR3 is made up of 17 amino acids. This CDR3 reads CAFPWGMASWDTRQMFF. Written as DNA, the CDR3 is TGTGCCTTCCCCTGGGGGATGGCTTCCTGGGACACCCGACAGATGTTTTTC.

This clone qualifies as medium-sized. The rearrangement joins TRDV3 to TRDJ3, with TRDD3 matching over 11 bases. Germline CDR1 reads TVYSNPD; CDR2 reads GDNSRS (reference sequence). J lost 0 bases, V lost 2 bases, and 3 bases had no gene match. CDR3 length: 17 residues. The DNA for the CDR3 is TGTGCCTTTGTACTGGGGGATAACTCCTGGGACACCCGACAGATGTTTTTC. This codes for CAFVLGDNSWDTRQMFF.

This clone is medium-sized. This sequence joins TRDV3 and TRDJ3, with TRDD3 matching 11 bases. From germline, CDR1 is TVYSNPD and CDR2 GDNSRS (reference sequence). This CDR3 region has 17 residues. The CDR3 loop reads CALNTGGYSWDTRQMFF. CDR3 nucleotides: TGTGCTTTGAATACTGGGGGATACTCCTGGGACACCCGACAGATGTTTTTC.

This clone has a handful of counts. The rearrangement joins TRDV3 to TRDJ2, with 10 bases matching TRDD3. With V trimmed by 2 bases and J by 2 bases, 2 bases remained unmatched. This CDR3 has 14 amino acids. Germline assignment: CDR1 TVYSNPD and CDR2 GDNSRS (reference sequence). The CDR3 DNA is TGTGCCTTTGGCTGGGGGATATTGACAGCACAACTCTTCTTT. Its translation: CAFGWGILTAQLFF.

On this clone itself: This likely reflects a read error, since a far larger clone is one base away. This sequence joins TRDV2 and TRDJ1; 9 nucleotides align to TRDD3. Here the J gene came from matching the DNA to germline, since TCRdb omits it. The junction had 1 base not matched to a gene; V was cut back by 1 base and J by 5 bases. Germline lookup yields CDR1 GEAIGNYY and CDR2 EKD. The CDR3 is made up of 13 amino acids. The CDR3 bases are TGTGCCTGTGACACTGGGGGATATGATAAACTCATCTTT. This translates into CACDTGGYDKLIF.

This clone is medium-sized by share. This chain links TRDV3 with TRDJ2; 7 positions agree with TRDD3. This CDR3 has 14 amino acids. CDR1 is TVYSNPD and CDR2 is GDNSRS in the germline V gene (reference sequence). V dropped 0 bases and J dropped 0; count of bases not matched to a gene: 1. CDR3: CAFRGIALTAQLFF. Here the CDR3 DNA reads TGTGCCTTTAGGGGGATAGCTTTGACAGCACAACTCTTCTTT. Together with reference TRDV3 and TRDJ2, the CDR3 gives the full variable domain: CDKVTQSSPDQTVASGSEVVLLCTYDTVYSNPDLFWYRIRPDYSFQFVFYGDNSRSEGADFTQGRFSVKHILTQKAFHLVISPVRTEDSATYYCAFRGIALTAQLFFGKGTQLIVEP.

By its share, this clone is medium-sized. The rearrangement links TRDV2 to TRDJ3, with 13 positions matching TRDD3. Germline assignment: CDR1 GEAIGNYY and CDR2 EKD. V gave up 0 bases and J gave up 1 base; unmatched junction bases: 5. This CDR3 has 20 amino acids. This chain's CDR3 is CACDTRYWGIRSWDTRQMFF. The CDR3 bases are TGTGCCTGTGACACCCGGTACTGGGGGATACGGTCCTGGGACACCCGACAGATGTTTTTC.

Points on this clone: A read error may explain this, as a much larger clone is one base away. Other nucleotide sequences in the sample specify the same CDR3. The chain uses TRDV3 and TRDJ2; tentatively, D is TRDD3 (6 bases). Germline loops: CDR1 TVYSNPD, CDR2 GDNSRS (reference sequence). The CDR3 is 15 residues long. The CDR3 DNA follows: TGTGCCTTTAGGGGGAGTGGGGGCCCGACAGCACAGCTCTTCTTT. Translated, it gives CAFRGSGGPTAQLFF.

This clone is judged medium-sized. The rearrangement joins TRDV1 to TRDJ3; 8 nucleotides agree with TRDD3. The germline gives CDR1 TSWWSYY, CDR2 QGS. The CDR3 has 20 residues. After removal of 1 base from V and 0 bases from J, the junction contained 8 bases not matched to a gene. CDR3: CALGEQRYWGSSWDTRQMFF. The CDR3 region has the DNA TGTGCTCTTGGGGAACAACGGTACTGGGGGTCCTCCTGGGACACCCGACAGATGTTTTTC.

A few counts support this clone. The chain couples TRDV1 to TRDJ2; D gene uncertain. Germline V gene sequence: CDR1 TSWWSYY, CDR2 QGS. This CDR3 spans 14 amino acids. V lost 0 bases and J lost 8, with 10 bases in between. The CDR3 reads CALGELHRGAQLFF. The CDR3 nucleotides are TGTGCTCTTGGGGAACTACATCGAGGCGCACAACTCTTCTTT.

This clone is medium-sized within its sample. This sequence joins TRAV29/DV5 and TRDJ3, with D maybe TRDD3 (6 bases). CDR1 and CDR2 (germline): NSMFDY, ISSIKDK. This CDR3 has 16 amino acids. V shed 0 bases and J shed 0 bases, with 7 bases lying between them. DNA for the CDR3: TGTGCAGCAAGCGGGGGGAGCTCCTGGGACACCCGACAGATGTTTTTC. Encoded protein: CAASGGSSWDTRQMFF.

In the case of this clone: This may come from a read error, since a much larger clone is one base off. This sample includes further DNA sequences coding for the same CDR3. The chain couples TRDV3 to TRDJ2, with 10 positions matching TRDD3. This CDR3 contains 14 residues. From germline, CDR1 is TVYSNPD and CDR2 GDNSRS (reference sequence). CDR3 bases: TGTGCCTTTAGCTGGGGGATATTGACAGCACAGCTCTTCTTT. Amino acids: CAFSWGILTAQLFF.